Below, 16 T cell receptor beta chains from the same sample are listed, as sequenced in a study of Ad26.COV2.S vaccination and SARS-CoV-2 variants (dated by TCRdb to about 2021). The library was produced with the immunoSEQ multiplex PCR assay. This immuneACCESS table, as held by TCRdb, lists in-frame sequences with V and J called but not all clones. Of the missing ones, under half trace to an unresolved V gene in checked studies; the others have no known cause. This sample lists under 550,000 clones; about 93% were detected once. More than 9% of the sample rests with the top ten. This specimen's treatment or condition label, interpreted: roughly 20 received Ad26.COV2.S at low or high dose, single or two shots; about 5 received placebo; per-sample allocation not given. For vaccine and placebo recipients, repertoires were sequenced using samples collected on day 63 after the first injection. Sequenced material: peripheral blood, taken in a trial of Ad26.COV2.S vaccine versus placebo. The source is a person aged 18 to 65 who received the Ad26.COV2.S COVID-19 vaccine or a placebo.

Only a few counts were recorded for this clone. CDR3 nucleotides: TGTGCCAGTAGTATTACCCGACAGGGCGGCAATCAGCCCCAGCATTTT. This sequence encodes CASSITRQGGNQPQHF. V gene TRBV19 combines with J gene TRBJ1-5; TRBD1 aligns across 7 bases. The germline V gene has CDR1 LNHDA and CDR2 SQIVND (reference sequence). J gave up 2 bases and V 3 bases, and 7 bases lay outside the gene matches. This CDR3 spans 16 amino acids.

The V gene is TRBV14, the J gene TRBJ2-7; the D gene is possibly TRBD1 (6 bases). V was trimmed by 6 bases and J by 7 bases, leaving 13 bases between them. Looked up from germline, CDR1 is SGHDN and CDR2 is FVKESK. The CDR3 is made up of 12 amino acids. For the CDR3, the DNA is TGTGCCAGCAGTCCTACAGGGTTTGAGCAGTACTTC. Its protein product is CASSPTGFEQYF.

This clone was counted a single time. The chain recombines TRBV5-1 with TRBJ2-5, with 8 bases matching TRBD1. With V trimmed by 4 bases and J by 5 bases, 10 bases remained unmatched. CDR3 size: 15 residues. Germline V gene lookup returns CDR1 SGHRS and CDR2 YFSETQ. The CDR3 bases are TGCGCCAGCAGCGCACAGCCTACAGGGGGGGAGACCCAGTACTTC. This translates into CASSAQPTGGETQYF.

This clone occurred a few times. The chain joins TRBV6-5 to TRBJ2-1; no clear D gene. Germline V gene lookup returns CDR1 MNHEY and CDR2 SVGAGI. The CDR3 is made up of 15 amino acids. V was shortened by 6 bases and J by 5 bases, with 17 bases between the two germline ends. CDR3 residues: CASSNLVMVDNEQFF. Written as DNA, the CDR3 is TGTGCCAGCAGCAACCTAGTCATGGTCGACAATGAGCAGTTCTTC.

The chain joins TRBV10-3 to TRBJ2-2, with 9 bases aligning to TRBD1. The junction had 11 bases not matched to a gene; V was cut back by 6 bases and J by 3 bases. Per the germline V gene, CDR1 is ENHRY and CDR2 is SYGVKD. The length of the CDR3 is 17 residues. The DNA for the CDR3 is TGTGCCATCAGAGAATCAACCGGACAGGGGTACACCGGGGAGCTGTTTTTT. This gives the protein CAIRESTGQGYTGELFF.

This sequence joins TRBV29-1 and TRBJ2-3, with TRBD2 identical over 8 bases. After removal of 6 bases from V and 5 bases from J, the junction contained 7 bases not matched to a gene. CDR1 and CDR2 from the germline V gene are SQVTM and ANQGSEA. This CDR3 comprises 13 residues. DNA of the CDR3: TGCAGCGTACCCCGGGGGGGCGGAGATACGCAGTATTTT. Translation gives CSVPRGGGDTQYF.

This clone was seen a single time. The CDR3 here is CASSRQESSGNTIYF. CDR3 DNA: TGTGCCAGCTCAAGACAGGAGAGCTCTGGAAACACCATATATTTT. The V call is TRBV18, the J call TRBJ1-3; D is possibly TRBD1 (6 bases). The CDR3 spans 15 residues. Trimming took off 5 bases at V and 0 bases at J, with 11 bases between the two ends. Germline CDR1 KGHSH, CDR2 LQKENI.

CDR3 DNA sequence: TGTGCCAGCAGTCCCGGGGGCGGGGGGAACATTCAGTACTTC. As protein: CASSPGGGGNIQYF. V is TRBV5-6 and J is TRBJ2-4; 8 positions match TRBD2. Germline assignment: CDR1 SGHDT and CDR2 YYEEEE. The CDR3 is 14 residues long. Trimming at V came to 5 bases and at J to 7 bases, leaving 8 bases not matched to a gene.

This clone was seen once. The rearrangement joins TRBV18 to TRBJ2-7; unclear D gene. Germline loops: CDR1 KGHSH, CDR2 LQKENI. CDR3 length equals 13 residues. V lost 0 bases to trimming and J lost 3 bases, with 6 bases between them. CDR3 in DNA: TGTGCCAGCTCACCACCGTGGAGCTACGAGCAGTACTTC. As protein: CASSPPWSYEQYF.

In this sample, this clone turned up once. In DNA, the CDR3 is TGTGCCTGGGGTCAACAGGGAATGGTCTACGAGCAGTACTTC. It specifies CAWGQQGMVYEQYF. The chain is built from TRBV30 and TRBJ2-7, with TRBD1 as a possible D gene (6 bases). Trimming removed 5 bases at V and 3 bases at J, with 17 bases between. Germline V gene lookup returns CDR1 GTSNPN and CDR2 SVGIG (reference sequence). CDR3 length equals 14 residues.

The V gene is TRBV7-8, the J gene TRBJ2-4; D ambiguous. CDR3 length: 11 amino acids. Between the trimmed V and J ends, which lost 4 bases and 9 bases, there was a span of 7 bases. The V gene's germline CDR1 is SGHVS and CDR2 FQNEAQ. The CDR3: CASSSERIQYF. The CDR3 DNA follows: TGTGCCAGCAGCTCGGAACGCATTCAGTACTTC.

The rearrangement joins TRBV6-2 or TRBV6-3 to TRBJ2-7, with TRBD1 matching over 10 bases. Losses at the gene ends were 3 bases for V and 4 bases for J; bases not matched to a gene: 6. This CDR3 is built from 15 residues. Germline V gene lookup returns CDR1 MNHEY and CDR2 SVGEGT. This chain's CDR3 is CASSYQRDRGYEQYF. The CDR3 nucleotides read TGTGCCAGCAGTTATCAACGGGACAGGGGATACGAGCAGTACTTC.

The chain's CDR3 is CASSWSSGYNEQFF. CDR3 bases: TGTGCCAGTAGTTGGTCTAGCGGGTACAATGAGCAGTTCTTC. This rearrangement joins TRBV19 to TRBJ2-1; TRBD2 aligns across 8 bases. Unmatched junction bases numbered 4, after V lost 5 bases and J lost 4 bases. In germline, CDR1 is LNHDA, CDR2 SQIVND (reference sequence). This CDR3 region has 14 residues.

The chain recombines TRBV6-6 with TRBJ2-6; 7 positions agree with TRBD1. The CDR3 loop spans 13 amino acids. The trim removed 5 bases at V and 10 bases at J, leaving 5 bases unmatched. Germline values: CDR1 MNHNY, CDR2 SVGAGI (reference sequence). CDR3 loop: CASSRQGENVLTF. CDR3 coding DNA: TGTGCCAGCAGTAGACAGGGAGAAAACGTCCTGACTTTC.

The chain employs TRBV2 and TRBJ2-1, with 14 bases aligning to TRBD2. Germline CDR1 SNHLY, CDR2 FYNNEI. The CDR3 has 17 residues. Unmatched junction bases numbered 4, after V lost 5 bases and J lost 1 base. Written as DNA, the CDR3 is TGTGCCAGCAGTCAGACTAGCGGGAGGGGGTCCTACAATGAGCAGTTCTTC. Encoded protein: CASSQTSGRGSYNEQFF.

The rearrangement joins TRBV10-3 to TRBJ1-2; TRBD1 is a possible D gene (6 bases). V was pared by 6 bases and J by 8 bases, with 10 bases between. In germline, CDR1 is ENHRY, CDR2 SYGVKD. There are 11 residues in the CDR3. The DNA of the CDR3 is TGTGCCATCAGCCGGGACATCGGCTACACCTTC. Amino acids: CAISRDIGYTF.